One sample yielded the 19 T cell receptor beta chains listed below, sequenced in a study of CD8 T cells in ankylosing spondylitis. TCRdb reprocessed the 5' RACE reads via MiXCR and lists one record per CDR3 protein. The table records about 42,000 distinct CDR3 sequences, 3.5% to 4% of them present only once. Sequencing used blood, either unsorted or a sorted T cell fraction (not recorded which). The origin of the receptors is a female donor with ankylosing spondylitis or in good health (not recorded which).

This clonotype has at least ten counts. The chain employs TRBV9 and TRBJ2-5, with D possibly being TRBD1 (6 bases). This CDR3 is 14 amino acids long. CDR1 is SGDLS and CDR2 is YYNGEE in the germline V gene. V lost 0 bases to trimming and J lost 5 bases, with 11 bases between them. In nucleotides, the CDR3 is TGTGCCAGCAGCGTAGAGGGTCAGGGGGAGACCCAGTACTTC. Residues: CASSVEGQGETQYF.

V and J are TRBV9 and TRBJ1-2; maybe TRBD1 (6 bases). V was clipped by 3 bases and J by 4 bases, with 10 bases between them. The germline gives CDR1 SGDLS, CDR2 YYNGEE. The CDR3 sequence is 13 residues long. CDR3: CASSAGVGYGYTF. DNA for the CDR3: TGTGCCAGCAGCGCAGGGGTGGGCTATGGCTACACCTTC.

This clonotype occurred many times. The chain carries TRBV9 and TRBJ2-3, with 8 bases matching TRBD2. The V gene's germline CDR1 is SGDLS and CDR2 YYNGEE. The CDR3 extends over 15 amino acids. V was pared by 1 base and J by 4 bases, with 5 bases of the junction left unmatched. Here the CDR3 DNA reads TGTGCCAGCAGCGTATACGGGGGGGCCCCAGATACGCAGTATTTT. Residues: CASSVYGGAPDTQYF.

The sample holds many counts of this clonotype. The chain employs TRBV9 and TRBJ2-7, with D tentatively TRBD1 (7 bases). Germline loops: CDR1 SGDLS, CDR2 YYNGEE. V was clipped by 0 bases and J by 7 bases, with 14 bases between them. The CDR3 runs 14 residues. CDR3 in DNA: TGTGCCAGCAGCGTAGTCGTGCAGGGGGGAGAGCAGTACTTC. Translated, it gives CASSVVVQGGEQYF.

The V and J genes are TRBV24-1 and TRBJ1-1; D is uncertain. Per the germline V gene, CDR1 is KGHDR and CDR2 is SFDVKD. The CDR3 covers 21 residues. In DNA form, the CDR3 reads TGTGCGGCCTTTTATTTGCTTACTATTTCAGGATCAGGTGGGTTGAACACTGAAGCTTTCTTT. Its translation: CAAFYLLTISGSGGLNTEAFF.

The chain carries TRBV9 and TRBJ1-2, with unresolved D. From germline, CDR1 is SGDLS and CDR2 YYNGEE. Trimming pared 2 bases from V and 3 bases from J, leaving 11 bases between. This CDR3 has 14 amino acids. DNA of the CDR3: TGTGCCAGCAGCGTCTCCCAGAGGGACTATGGCTACACCTTC. It specifies CASSVSQRDYGYTF.

Many counts were recorded for this clonotype. The chain joins TRBV9 to TRBJ2-5; 13 nucleotides align to TRBD2. V was clipped by 4 bases and J by 1 base; unmatched bases: 4. Germline CDR1 and CDR2: SGDLS and YYNGEE. The CDR3 sequence is 16 residues long. Here the CDR3 DNA reads TGTGCCAGCAGCCCGGGACTAGCGGGGCCCCAAGAGACCCAGTACTTC. Its protein product is CASSPGLAGPQETQYF. Drawing the rest from reference TRBV9 and TRBJ2-5, the complete variable domain is DSGVTQTPKHLITATGQRVTLRCSPRSGDLSVYWYQQSLDQGLQFLIQYYNGEERAKGNILERFSAQQFPDLHSELNLSSLELGDSALYFCASSPGLAGPQETQYFGPGTRLLVL.

This clonotype was seen many times. The chain employs TRBV9 and TRBJ2-7; no clear D. Germline V gene data show CDR1 as SGDLS and CDR2 as YYNGEE. V dropped 0 bases and J dropped 5 bases, with 15 bases sitting between them. This CDR3 has 15 amino acids. The CDR3, as DNA: TGTGCCAGCAGCGTAGGGATTAAAGGGCCCCACGAGCAGTACTTC. This gives the protein CASSVGIKGPHEQYF.

The V gene is TRBV9, the J gene TRBJ2-3, with D perhaps TRBD1 or TRBD2 (5 bases each). CDR1 and CDR2 (germline): SGDLS, YYNGEE. The CDR3 extends over 15 amino acids. Trimming removed 2 bases from V and 2 bases from J, with 12 bases in between. This chain's CDR3 is CASSVTGTATDTQYF. CDR3 in DNA: TGTGCCAGCAGCGTCACCGGGACGGCCACAGATACGCAGTATTTT. Supplemented by reference TRBV9 and TRBJ2-3, the full variable domain reads DSGVTQTPKHLITATGQRVTLRCSPRSGDLSVYWYQQSLDQGLQFLIQYYNGEERAKGNILERFSAQQFPDLHSELNLSSLELGDSALYFCASSVTGTATDTQYFGPGTRLTVL.

This clonotype was recorded at least ten times. The chain couples TRBV9 to TRBJ2-6; D is possibly TRBD1 (5 bases). The CDR3 has 15 residues. Germline V CDR1 and CDR2: SGDLS, YYNGEE. V gave up 2 bases and J gave up 1 base, with 7 bases separating them. The CDR3 DNA reads as TGTGCCAGCAGCGTTCAGGGATCTGGGGCCAACGTCCTGACTTTC. Encoded protein: CASSVQGSGANVLTF.

This clonotype appeared many times. The rearrangement joins TRBV9 to TRBJ2-5; TRBD2 matches 15 bases. This CDR3 contains 17 residues. Unmatched junction bases numbered 4, after V lost 2 bases and J lost 2 bases. Germline V gene sequence: CDR1 SGDLS, CDR2 YYNGEE. As DNA, the CDR3 is TGTGCCAGCAGCGTGGGACTAGCGGGGGGCCGGCAAGAGACCCAGTACTTC. Amino acids: CASSVGLAGGRQETQYF.

This clonotype has at least ten counts. This chain uses TRBV9 with TRBJ1-4, with 8 bases identical to TRBD1. The length of the CDR3 is 17 residues. In germline, CDR1 is SGDLS, CDR2 YYNGEE. V gave up 0 bases and J gave up 2 bases; unmatched junction bases: 6. The CDR3 reads CASSVDSGGSTNEKLFF. The CDR3 DNA reads as TGTGCCAGCAGCGTAGACTCAGGGGGCTCGACTAATGAAAAACTGTTTTTT.

Many counts were recorded for this clonotype. The V gene is TRBV9, the J gene TRBJ2-1; 7 bases fit TRBD1. With V trimmed by 3 bases and J by 0 bases, 6 bases remained unmatched. The germline CDR1 and CDR2 sequences are SGDLS and YYNGEE. The CDR3 has 16 amino acids. CDR3 DNA sequence: TGTGCCAGCAGCGGCTGGACAGGCAGCTCCTACAATGAGCAGTTCTTC. Translation: CASSGWTGSSYNEQFF. The full variable domain, in which reference TRBV9 and TRBJ2-1 provide the parts outside the CDR3, is DSGVTQTPKHLITATGQRVTLRCSPRSGDLSVYWYQQSLDQGLQFLIQYYNGEERAKGNILERFSAQQFPDLHSELNLSSLELGDSALYFCASSGWTGSSYNEQFFGPGTRLTVL.

The table lists this clonotype with many counts. The chain has TRBV9 and TRBJ1-3; no definite D call. CDR1 SGDLS and CDR2 YYNGEE come from the germline V gene. The CDR3 consists of 15 residues. V was shortened by 4 bases and J by 2 bases, with 13 bases between the two germline ends. CDR3 amino acids: CASSPARHTGNTIYF. The DNA for the CDR3 is TGTGCCAGCAGCCCTGCAAGACATACTGGAAACACCATATATTTT.

Ten or more counts support this clonotype. The V and J genes are TRBV4-2 and TRBJ2-5; possibly TRBD2 for D (7 bases). V dropped 3 bases and J dropped 5 bases, with 16 bases sitting between them. Germline CDR1 LGHNA, CDR2 YNFKEQ. This CDR3 has 15 amino acids. In DNA form, the CDR3 reads TGTGCCAGCAGCCACACCTGGGGGGGCCTGGAGACCCAGTACTTC. It is translated as CASSHTWGGLETQYF.

This clonotype occurred many times. The genes are TRBV9 and TRBJ1-2; no definite D call. Trimming left V 0 bases short and J 3 bases short, with 9 bases between. There are 14 residues in the CDR3. Germline assignment: CDR1 SGDLS and CDR2 YYNGEE. The chain's CDR3 is CASSVATGDYGYTF. DNA of the CDR3: TGTGCCAGCAGCGTAGCTACGGGCGACTATGGCTACACCTTC.

This chain uses TRBV2 with TRBJ2-7; D perhaps matches TRBD2 (6 bases). CDR3 length equals 14 residues. The V end lost 4 bases, the J end lost 0 bases, and 10 bases lay between the germline ends. Per the germline V gene, CDR1 is SNHLY and CDR2 is FYNNEI. The CDR3 here is CASSGLDVSYEQYF. DNA of the CDR3: TGTGCCAGCAGTGGACTAGACGTCTCCTACGAGCAGTACTTC.

This chain connects TRBV9 to TRBJ2-1, with D possibly being TRBD1 (6 bases). CDR3 length: 16 residues. V was cut by 3 bases and J by 5 bases, with 18 bases left in between. Germline V gives CDR1 SGDLS, CDR2 YYNGEE. DNA for the CDR3: TGTGCCAGCAGCGAGCTGGGCAGGGGCTGGGACAATGAGCAGTTCTTC. Its translation is CASSELGRGWDNEQFF. Looking up the rest from reference TRBV9 and TRBJ2-1 gives the full variable domain: DSGVTQTPKHLITATGQRVTLRCSPRSGDLSVYWYQQSLDQGLQFLIQYYNGEERAKGNILERFSAQQFPDLHSELNLSSLELGDSALYFCASSELGRGWDNEQFFGPGTRLTVL.

This clonotype has a count of ten or more. V and J are TRBV9 and TRBJ2-5; D is possibly TRBD2 (7 bases). Germline values: CDR1 SGDLS, CDR2 YYNGEE. V was clipped by 0 bases and J by 1 base, with 16 bases between them. The CDR3 has 17 amino acids. CDR3 region: CASSVAWGGGPQETQYF. The CDR3 DNA follows: TGTGCCAGCAGCGTAGCTTGGGGCGGGGGCCCCCAAGAGACCCAGTACTTC.